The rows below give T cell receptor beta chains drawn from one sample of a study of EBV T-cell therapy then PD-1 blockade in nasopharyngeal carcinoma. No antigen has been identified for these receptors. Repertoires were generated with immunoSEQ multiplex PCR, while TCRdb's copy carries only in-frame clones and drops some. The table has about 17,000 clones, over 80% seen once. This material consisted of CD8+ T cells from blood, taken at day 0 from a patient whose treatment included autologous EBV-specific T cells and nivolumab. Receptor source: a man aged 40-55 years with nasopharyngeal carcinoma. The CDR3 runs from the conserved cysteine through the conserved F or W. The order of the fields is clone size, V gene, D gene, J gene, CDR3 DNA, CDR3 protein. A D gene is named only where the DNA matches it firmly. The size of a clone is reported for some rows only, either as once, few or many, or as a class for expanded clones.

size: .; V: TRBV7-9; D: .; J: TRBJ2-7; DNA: TGTGCCAGCAGCTTAGATGGTACGGATGAGCAGTACTTC; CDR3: CASSLDGTDEQYF
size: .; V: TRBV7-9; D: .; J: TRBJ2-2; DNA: TGTGCCAGCAGCTTAAAGGTCAGCGAAAACACCAGGGAGCTGTTTTTT; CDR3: CASSLKVSENTRELFF
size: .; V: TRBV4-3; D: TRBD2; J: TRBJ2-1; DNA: TGCGCCAGCAGCCCCGAGCACCTACTAGCGGGGGTCAGCGATGAGCAGTTCTTC; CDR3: CASSPEHLLAGVSDEQFF
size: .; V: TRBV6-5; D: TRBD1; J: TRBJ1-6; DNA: TGTGCCAGCAGCAATACGGGACAGATTAATTCACCCCTCCACTTT; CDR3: CASSNTGQINSPLHF
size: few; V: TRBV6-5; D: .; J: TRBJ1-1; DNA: TGTGCCAGCAGTTACTCCCAGGGGCCCACTGAAGCTTTCTTT; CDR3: CASSYSQGPTEAFF
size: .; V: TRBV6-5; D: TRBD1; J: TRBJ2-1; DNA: TGTGCCAGCCGGGACAGGGGCGACAATGAGCAGTTCTTC; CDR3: CASRDRGDNEQFF
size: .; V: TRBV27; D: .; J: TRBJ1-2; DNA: TGTGCCAGCAGCAAGTCGAACGGGAGATCTGGCTACACCTTC; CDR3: CASSKSNGRSGYTF
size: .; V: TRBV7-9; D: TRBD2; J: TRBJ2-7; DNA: TGTGCCAGCAGCCGCGGGGGGGGCTACGAGCAGTACTTC; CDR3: CASSRGGGYEQYF
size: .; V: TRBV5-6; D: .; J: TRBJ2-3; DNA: TGTGCCAGCAGCTTATTCGTACAGGGCACAGATACGCAGTATTTT; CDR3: CASSLFVQGTDTQYF
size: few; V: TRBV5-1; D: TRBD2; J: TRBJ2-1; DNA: TGCGCCAGCAGTTCTGGGACTAGCGGGGGAAATGAGCAGTTCTTC; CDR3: CASSSGTSGGNEQFF
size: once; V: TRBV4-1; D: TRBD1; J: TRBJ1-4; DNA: TGCGCCAGCAGTCAGACAGGGATCCGTGAAAAACTGTTTTTT; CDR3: CASSQTGIREKLFF
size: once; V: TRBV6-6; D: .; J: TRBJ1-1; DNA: TGTGCCAGCAGTTGGGGGGGGAACACTGAAGCTTTCTTT; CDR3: CASSWGGNTEAFF
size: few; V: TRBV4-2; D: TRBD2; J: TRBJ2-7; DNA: TGTGCCAGCAGCCAAGACCTTAGCGGGGGGGCCGACGAGCAGTACTTC; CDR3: CASSQDLSGGADEQYF
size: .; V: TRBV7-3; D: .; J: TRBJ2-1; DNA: TGTGCCAGCAGCTTAGGTGGTAAGACTGAAGATGAGCAGTTCTTC; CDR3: CASSLGGKTEDEQFF
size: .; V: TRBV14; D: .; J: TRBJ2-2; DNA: TGTGCCAGCAGCCCCTATGGCGGGGAGCTGTTTTTT; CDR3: CASSPYGGELFF
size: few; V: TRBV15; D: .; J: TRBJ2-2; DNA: TGTGCCACCAGCAGATCCAAGGGCACCGGGGAGCTGTTTTTT; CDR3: CATSRSKGTGELFF
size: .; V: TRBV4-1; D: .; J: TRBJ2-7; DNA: TGCGCCAGCAGCCCTTACCGGGACCGACCCTACGAGCAGTACTTC; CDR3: CASSPYRDRPYEQYF
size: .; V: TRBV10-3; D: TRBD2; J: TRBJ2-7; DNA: TGTGCCATCAGTGCCCCCAGACTAGCGGGGGCTTATCCGACCGAGCAGTACTTC; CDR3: CAISAPRLAGAYPTEQYF
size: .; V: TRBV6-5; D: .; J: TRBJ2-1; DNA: TGTGCCAGCAGTTACCATTCCGGGGGCTACAATGAGCAGTTCTTC; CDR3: CASSYHSGGYNEQFF
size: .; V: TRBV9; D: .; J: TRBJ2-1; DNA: TGTGCCAGCAGCGTAGCGGGGACTGAGCAGTTCTTC; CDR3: CASSVAGTEQFF
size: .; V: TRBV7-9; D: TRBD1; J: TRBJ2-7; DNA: TGCGCCAGCAGCCTCGGACAGGAAAGCTCCTACGAGCAGTACTTC; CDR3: CASSLGQESSYEQYF
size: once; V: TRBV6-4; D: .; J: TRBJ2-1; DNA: TGTGCCAGCAGTGAAGGGGACCCATCCAATGAGCAGTTCTTC; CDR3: CASSEGDPSNEQFF
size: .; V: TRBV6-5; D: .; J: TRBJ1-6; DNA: TGTGCCAGCAGCCTCCCTAGTTCACCCCTCCACTTT; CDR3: CASSLPSSPLHF
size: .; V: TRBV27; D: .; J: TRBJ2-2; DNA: TGTGCCAGCAAGGCAGGGGTGGCCGGGGAGCTGTTTTTT; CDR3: CASKAGVAGELFF
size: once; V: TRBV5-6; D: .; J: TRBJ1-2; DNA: TGTGCCAGCAGCTTAACCGACAACGGCTACACCTTC; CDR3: CASSLTDNGYTF
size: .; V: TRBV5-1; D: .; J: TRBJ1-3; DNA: TGCGCCAGCAGCATTGGGGACTCTTTCTCTGGAAACACCATATATTTT; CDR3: CASSIGDSFSGNTIYF
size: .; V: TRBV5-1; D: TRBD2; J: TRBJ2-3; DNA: TGCGCCAGCAGCCTCCGACTAGCGGGGGGCCCAACAGATACGCAGTATTTT; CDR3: CASSLRLAGGPTDTQYF
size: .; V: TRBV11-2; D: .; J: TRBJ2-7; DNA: TGTGCCAGCAGCTTAGGGTCCTACGAGCAGTACTTC; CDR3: CASSLGSYEQYF
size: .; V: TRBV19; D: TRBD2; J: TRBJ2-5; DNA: TGTGCCAGTACCGATACTAGCGGGGGGCCCCGAACACAAGAGACCCAGTACTTC; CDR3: CASTDTSGGPRTQETQYF
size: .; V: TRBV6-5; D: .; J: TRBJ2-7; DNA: TGTGCCAGCAGTTACCCCCGAAGCCACATGGACGAGCAGTACTTC; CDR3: CASSYPRSHMDEQYF
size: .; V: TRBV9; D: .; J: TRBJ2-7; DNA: TGTGCCAGCAGCGTGGGGGCGGGGAGCTACGAGCAGTACTTC; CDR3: CASSVGAGSYEQYF
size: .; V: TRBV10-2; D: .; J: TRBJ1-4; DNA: TGCGCCAGCAGTGAGGAGGGCGGCCTTGCAACTAATGAAAAACTGTTTTTT; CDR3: CASSEEGGLATNEKLFF
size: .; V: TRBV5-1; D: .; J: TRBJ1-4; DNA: TGCGCCAGCAGCGGAGAGGACAGTTCAAGGCGTGAAAAACTGTTTTTT; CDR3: CASSGEDSSRREKLFF
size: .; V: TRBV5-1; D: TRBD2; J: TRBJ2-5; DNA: TGCGCCAGCAGCCCGGTATTAGCGGGGGGCCAAGAGACCCAGTACTTC; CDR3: CASSPVLAGGQETQYF
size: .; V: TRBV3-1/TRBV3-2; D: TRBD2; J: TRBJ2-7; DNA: TGTGCCAGCAGCGCACCTACTAGCGGGGGATCCTACGAGCAGTACTTC; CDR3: CASSAPTSGGSYEQYF
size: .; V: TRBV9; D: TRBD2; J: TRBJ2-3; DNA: TGTGCCAGCAGCACGCCTAGCGGGGGGAGGGCAGATACGCAGTATTTT; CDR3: CASSTPSGGRADTQYF
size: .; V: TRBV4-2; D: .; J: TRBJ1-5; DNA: TGTGCCAGCAGTCCCTGGACGGGGAGCAATCAGCCCCAGCATTTT; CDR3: CASSPWTGSNQPQHF
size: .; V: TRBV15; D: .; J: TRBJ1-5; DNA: TGTGCCACCCGGAGGGGGGGGGCAAAAAATCAGCCCCAGCATTTT; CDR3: CATRRGGAKNQPQHF
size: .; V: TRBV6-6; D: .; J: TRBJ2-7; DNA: TGTGCCAGCAGCTATATGAACCCCACCTTTTCCTACGAGCAGTACTTC; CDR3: CASSYMNPTFSYEQYF
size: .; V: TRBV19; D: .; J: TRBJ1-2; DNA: TGTGCCAGTAGTTATCCTACAGGCTACACCTTC; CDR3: CASSYPTGYTF
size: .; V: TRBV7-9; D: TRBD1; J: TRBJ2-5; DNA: TGTGCCAGCAGCCACGTTGTGGTCCAGGGGGCAGAGACCCAGTACTTC; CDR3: CASSHVVVQGAETQYF
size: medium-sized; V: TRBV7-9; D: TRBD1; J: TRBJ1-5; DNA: TGTGCCAGCAGCCAAACAGGGGCGGGGGATCAGCCCCAGCATTTT; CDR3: CASSQTGAGDQPQHF
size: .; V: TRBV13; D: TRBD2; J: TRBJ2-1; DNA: TGTGCCAGCAGCTTAGTGGGACTAGCGGAAAATGAGCAGTTCTTC; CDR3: CASSLVGLAENEQFF
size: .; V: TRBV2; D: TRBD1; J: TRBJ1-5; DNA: TGTGCCAGCATGCGAGGGGGCGGCAATCAGCCCCAGCATTTT; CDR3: CASMRGGGNQPQHF
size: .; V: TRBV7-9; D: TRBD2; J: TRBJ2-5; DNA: TGTGCCAGCAGCTCGAAGACTAGCGACGGGTCAGAGACCCAGTACTTC; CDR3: CASSSKTSDGSETQYF
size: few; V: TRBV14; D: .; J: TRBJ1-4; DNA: TGTGCCAGCAGCTGGAAGGCGGGGGTGGATGAAAAACTGTTTTTT; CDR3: CASSWKAGVDEKLFF
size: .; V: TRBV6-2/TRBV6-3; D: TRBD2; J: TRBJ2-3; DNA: TGTGCCAGCAGTCGAGCGGGGGGGCTCACAGATACGCAGTATTTT; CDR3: CASSRAGGLTDTQYF
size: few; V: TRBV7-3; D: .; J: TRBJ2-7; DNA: TGTGCCAGCACCCCACAAGGACCCCAACGATACGAGCAGTACTTC; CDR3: CASTPQGPQRYEQYF
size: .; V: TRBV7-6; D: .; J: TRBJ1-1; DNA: TGTGCCAGCAGCTTATGGGAGAACACTGAAGCTTTCTTT; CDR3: CASSLWENTEAFF
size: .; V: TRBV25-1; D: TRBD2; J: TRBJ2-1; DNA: TGTGCCAGCGGAGGGTGGCGGGGGGGCATGAATGAGCAGTTCTTC; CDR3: CASGGWRGGMNEQFF
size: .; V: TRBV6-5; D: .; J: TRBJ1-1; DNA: TGTGCCAGCAGTTACTCCCAGAACACTGAAGCTTTCTTT; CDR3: CASSYSQNTEAFF
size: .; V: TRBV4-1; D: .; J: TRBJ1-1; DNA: TGCGCCAGCAGCCAAGGTGGTCTGGCTGAAGCTTTCTTT; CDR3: CASSQGGLAEAFF
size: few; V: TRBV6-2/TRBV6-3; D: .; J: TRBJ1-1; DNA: TGTGCCAGCAGTTATCGTGGTGGTGAAGCTTTCTTT; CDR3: CASSYRGGEAFF
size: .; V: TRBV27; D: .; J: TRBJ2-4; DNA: TGTGCCAGCAGTGTACAGGGTACCAAAAACATTCAGTACTTC; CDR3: CASSVQGTKNIQYF
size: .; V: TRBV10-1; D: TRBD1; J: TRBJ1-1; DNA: TGCGCCAGCAGTCGGGGGACAGGGGTTACTGAAGCTTTCTTT; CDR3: CASSRGTGVTEAFF
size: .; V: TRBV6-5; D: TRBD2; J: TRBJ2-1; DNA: TGTGCCAGCAGTTACTACAGCGGGGGGGCTCTCAATGAGCAGTTCTTC; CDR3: CASSYYSGGALNEQFF
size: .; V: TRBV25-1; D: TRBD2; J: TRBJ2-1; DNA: TGTGCCAGCAGTGACGAAAGCGGGGTCCGGCTGGGGGAGTTCTTC; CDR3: CASSDESGVRLGEFF
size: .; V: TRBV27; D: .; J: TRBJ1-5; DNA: TGTGCCAGCAGTTTAGGACCGGACTATAGCAATCAGCCCCAGCATTTT; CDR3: CASSLGPDYSNQPQHF
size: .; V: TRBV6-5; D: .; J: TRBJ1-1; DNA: TGTGCCAGCAGGATTCCTGGTACGGACACTGAAGCTTTCTTT; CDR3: CASRIPGTDTEAFF
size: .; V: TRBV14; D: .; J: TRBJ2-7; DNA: TGTGCCAGCAGCCTCCGGGTGGGGGTTATGTCCTACGAGCAGTACTTC; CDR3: CASSLRVGVMSYEQYF